This TCR beta chain is drawn from a study of OX40 agonist ivuxolimab in advanced cancers. Background on the study: Ivuxolimab, which patients received intravenously every 2 weeks, was dosed at 0.01 to 10 mg/kg. Patients receiving dose escalation had hepatocellular carcinoma, melanoma, renal cell or head and neck cancer. Eligibility rules accepted prior anti-PD-1, anti-PD-L1 or anti-CTLA-4 therapy, and over 35% had some.

The protocol was immunoSEQ multiplex PCR, while the TCRdb copy is restricted to in-frame clones and leaves out a portion. The sample lists around 59,000 clones, around nine tenths occurring once. Study findings and constraints: Clonal expansion among partial responders at 0.1-3.0 mg/kg ranked near the lowest.

As to this clone: Its antigen remains unknown.

The CDR3 runs to 18 residues. The V gene end was trimmed by 0 bases and the J gene end by 1 base; junction bases not matched to a gene: 8. CDR1 is SGDLS and CDR2 is YYNGEE in the germline V gene. This rearrangement joins TRBV9 to TRBJ2-3; 10 positions match TRBD2. The TCR comes from an adult with an advanced solid tumor such as melanoma, head and neck, liver or kidney cancer. Sample: CD4+ or CD8+ T cells sorted from blood, taken in a trial of the OX40 agonist ivuxolimab. In DNA, the CDR3 is TGTGCCAGCAGCGTAGGGGATAGCGGGAGGTTGGGCACAGATACGCAGTATTTT. Its translation: CASSVGDSGRLGTDTQYF.